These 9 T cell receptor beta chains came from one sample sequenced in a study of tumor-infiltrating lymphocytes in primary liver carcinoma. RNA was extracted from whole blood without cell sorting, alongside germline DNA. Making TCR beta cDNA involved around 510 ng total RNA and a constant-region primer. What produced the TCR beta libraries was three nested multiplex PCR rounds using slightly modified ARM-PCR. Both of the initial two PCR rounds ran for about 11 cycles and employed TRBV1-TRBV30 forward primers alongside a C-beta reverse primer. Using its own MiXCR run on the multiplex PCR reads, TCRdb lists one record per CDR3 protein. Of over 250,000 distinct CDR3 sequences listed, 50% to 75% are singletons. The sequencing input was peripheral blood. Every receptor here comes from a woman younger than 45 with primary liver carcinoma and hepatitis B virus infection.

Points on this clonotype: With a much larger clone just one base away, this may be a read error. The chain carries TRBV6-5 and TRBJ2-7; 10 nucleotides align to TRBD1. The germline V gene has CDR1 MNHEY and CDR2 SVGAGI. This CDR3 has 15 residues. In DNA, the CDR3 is TGTGCCCGCAGTTACGGGACAGGGGCTCCTTACGAGCAGTACTTC. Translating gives CARSYGTGAPYEQYF.

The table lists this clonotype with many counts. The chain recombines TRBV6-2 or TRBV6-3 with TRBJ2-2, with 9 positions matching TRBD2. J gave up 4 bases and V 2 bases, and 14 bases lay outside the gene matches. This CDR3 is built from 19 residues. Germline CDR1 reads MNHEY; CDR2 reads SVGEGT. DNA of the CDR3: TGTGCCAGCAGTTACCCAAAGAGTGCGGGAGGGCCCCGCACCGGGGAGCTGTTTTTT. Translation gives CASSYPKSAGGPRTGELFF.

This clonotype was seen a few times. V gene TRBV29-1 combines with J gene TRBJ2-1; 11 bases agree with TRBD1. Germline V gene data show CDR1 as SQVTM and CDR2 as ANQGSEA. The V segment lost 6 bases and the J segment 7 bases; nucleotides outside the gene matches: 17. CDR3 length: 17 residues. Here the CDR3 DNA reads TGCAGCGTCCCCGGGACAGGGGGGAACGGGAGGCGGAATGAGCAGTTCTTC. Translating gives CSVPGTGGNGRRNEQFF.

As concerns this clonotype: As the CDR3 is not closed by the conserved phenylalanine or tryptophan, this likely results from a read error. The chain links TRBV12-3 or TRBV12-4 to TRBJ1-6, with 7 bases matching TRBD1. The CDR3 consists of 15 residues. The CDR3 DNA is TGTGTCAGCAGAATGAGAACAGGGGACGATTCACCCCTCCACTCT. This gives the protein CVSRMRTGDDSPLHS.

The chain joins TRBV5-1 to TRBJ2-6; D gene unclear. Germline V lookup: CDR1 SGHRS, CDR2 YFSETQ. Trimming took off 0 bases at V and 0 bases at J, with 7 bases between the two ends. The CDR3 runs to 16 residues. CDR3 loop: CASSLADNSGANVLTF. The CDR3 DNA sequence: TGCGCCAGCAGCTTGGCCGATAACTCTGGGGCCAACGTCCTGACTTTC.

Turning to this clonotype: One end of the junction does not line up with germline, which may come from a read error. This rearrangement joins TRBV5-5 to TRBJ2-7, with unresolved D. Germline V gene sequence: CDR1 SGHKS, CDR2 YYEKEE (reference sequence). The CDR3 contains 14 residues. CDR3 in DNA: TGTGTCAGCAGTTCGACGGTGCCCTCCTACGAGCAGTACTTC. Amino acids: CVSSSTVPSYEQYF.

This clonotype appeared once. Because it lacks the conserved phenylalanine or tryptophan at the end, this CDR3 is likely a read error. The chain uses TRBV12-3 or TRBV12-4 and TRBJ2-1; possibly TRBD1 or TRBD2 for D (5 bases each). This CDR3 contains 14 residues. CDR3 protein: CASSPGQDYNGQFS. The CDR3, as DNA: TGTGCCAGCAGTCCTGGACAAGACTACAATGGGCAGTTCTCC.

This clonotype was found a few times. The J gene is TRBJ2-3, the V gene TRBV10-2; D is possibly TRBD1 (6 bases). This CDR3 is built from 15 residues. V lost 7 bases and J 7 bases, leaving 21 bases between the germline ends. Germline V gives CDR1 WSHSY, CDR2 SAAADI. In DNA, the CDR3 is TGCGCCAGCACCGACTGGGGGCCGTACGGGAATACGCAGTATTTT. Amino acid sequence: CASTDWGPYGNTQYF.

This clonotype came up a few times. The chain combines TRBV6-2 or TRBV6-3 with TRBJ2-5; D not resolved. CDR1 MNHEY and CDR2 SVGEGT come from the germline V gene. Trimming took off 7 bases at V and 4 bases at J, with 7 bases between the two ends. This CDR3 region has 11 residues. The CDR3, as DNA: TGTGCCAGCACTTTAGCAGAGACCCAGTACTTC. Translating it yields CASTLAETQYF.